A single sample is the source of the 27 T cell receptor beta chains below, sequenced in a study of blood T cell repertoires in COVID-19. Libraries were prepared by immunoSEQ multiplex PCR; TCRdb keeps only in-frame clonotypes and omits some of them. The sample shows about 110,000 clones, approximately 80% of them seen only once. Source material: peripheral blood. Receptors originate from a woman in her seventies with acute or convalescent COVID-19.

The chain employs TRBV7-2 and TRBJ1-2; 11 bases fit TRBD1. CDR1 is SGHTA, CDR2 FQGNSA, per germline. CDR3 length: 14 residues. Unmatched junction bases numbered 1, after V lost 5 bases and J lost 2 bases. This CDR3 reads CASSRTGGNYGYTF. In DNA, the CDR3 is TGTGCCAGCAGCCGGACAGGGGGCAACTATGGCTACACCTTC.

This chain joins TRBV19 and TRBJ1-1; D is ambiguous. The V gene's germline CDR1 is LNHDA and CDR2 SQIVND (reference sequence). Trimming stripped 2 bases from V and 2 bases from J, with 6 bases between. The CDR3 extends over 13 amino acids. The DNA for the CDR3 is TGTGCCAGTAGTATATCAAAAAACACTGAAGCTTTCTTT. Protein: CASSISKNTEAFF.

About this clone itself: Other DNA sequences of this sample code for an identical CDR3. This sequence joins TRBV5-4 and TRBJ1-2, with a weak D call TRBD1 (5 bases). V was trimmed by 4 bases and J by 0 bases, leaving 13 bases between them. Germline CDR1 is SGHNT and CDR2 is YYREEE (reference sequence). The CDR3 spans 15 residues. The DNA of the CDR3 is TGTGCCAGCAGCCGGGAGGCGACAGCTAACTATGGCTACACCTTC. This encodes CASSREATANYGYTF. Together with reference TRBV5-4 and TRBJ1-2, the CDR3 gives the full variable domain: ETGVTQSPTHLIKTRGQQVTLRCSSQSGHNTVSWYQQALGQGPQFIFQYYREEENGRGNFPPRFSGLQFPNYSSELNVNALELDDSALYLCASSREATANYGYTFGSGTRLTVV.

The chain joins TRBV3-1 (or the pseudogene TRBV3-2) to TRBJ1-3, with D possibly TRBD1 on 6 matching bases. V was trimmed by 3 bases and J by 1 base, leaving 13 bases between them. Germline loops: CDR1 LGHDT, CDR2 YNNKEL (reference sequence). The CDR3 consists of 16 residues. The DNA of the CDR3 is TGTGCCAGCAGCCAGGTACAGGGAACTTCTGGAAACACCATATATTTT. Translating gives CASSQVQGTSGNTIYF.

The chain joins TRBV3-1 (or the pseudogene TRBV3-2) to TRBJ2-1, with 9 bases that match TRBD2. The junction had 4 bases not matched to a gene; V was cut back by 0 bases and J by 7 bases. This CDR3 has 15 residues. CDR1 is LGHDT and CDR2 is YNNKEL in the germline V gene (reference sequence). The CDR3 DNA reads as TGTGCCAGCAGCCAAGAAGCGGGAGGAAGGAATGAGCAGTTCTTC. Protein product: CASSQEAGGRNEQFF.

This chain connects TRBV30 to TRBJ1-6; 9 nucleotides match TRBD1. CDR3 length equals 16 residues. CDR1 and CDR2 (germline): GTSNPN, SVGIG (reference sequence). Trimming removed 5 bases from V and 5 bases from J; junction bases left unmatched: 10. The CDR3 here is CAWHRTGTGNNSPLHF. The CDR3 DNA sequence: TGTGCCTGGCACCGAACCGGGACAGGGAATAATTCACCCCTCCACTTT.

The CDR3 coding sequence is TGTGCCAGCAGCCCGGACGGGTCGGGGGGCTACACCTTC. Its protein is CASSPDGSGGYTF. This chain links TRBV7-3 with TRBJ1-2; D is unclear. The CDR3 contains 13 residues. The V end was cut by 5 bases, the J end by 8 bases, with 15 bases between. Germline lookup yields CDR1 SGHTA and CDR2 FQGTGA. The whole variable domain, remainder taken from reference TRBV7-3 and TRBJ1-2, is GAGVSQTPSNKVTEKGKYVELRCDPISGHTALYWYRQSLGQGPEFLIYFQGTGAADDSGLPNDRFFAVRPEGSVSTLKIQRTERGDSAVYLCASSPDGSGGYTFGSGTRLTVV.

This clone was seen only once. This rearrangement joins TRBV5-1 to TRBJ2-2; the D gene is possibly TRBD2 (6 bases). The V end was cut by 4 bases, the J end by 4 bases, with 14 bases between. This CDR3 spans 15 amino acids. Germline values: CDR1 SGHRS, CDR2 YFSETQ. The CDR3 loop reads CASSLSGESTGELFF. The CDR3 DNA is TGCGCCAGCAGCCTTAGCGGAGAAAGCACCGGGGAGCTGTTTTTT.

This chain links TRBV24-1 with TRBJ2-5; TRBD1 might be the D (6 bases). Looked up from germline, CDR1 is KGHDR and CDR2 is SFDVKD. The CDR3 sequence is 13 residues long. V was trimmed by 6 bases and J by 4 bases, leaving 11 bases between them. CDR3 protein: CATSSRGRETQYF. CDR3 DNA: TGTGCCACCAGTTCCAGGGGTCGAGAGACCCAGTACTTC.

The chain uses TRBV3-1 (or the pseudogene TRBV3-2) and TRBJ1-5; 9 bases map to TRBD1. CDR1 and CDR2 from the germline V gene are LGHDT and YNNKEL (reference sequence). The CDR3 runs to 18 residues. V lost 3 bases, J lost 3 bases, and 12 bases stayed unmatched. CDR3 protein: CASSHALRDRDDNQPQHF. CDR3 bases: TGTGCCAGCAGCCACGCACTTAGGGACAGGGACGACAATCAGCCCCAGCATTTT.

The chain employs TRBV2 and TRBJ1-1; 9 bases line up with TRBD1. The germline V gene encodes CDR1 SNHLY and CDR2 FYNNEI. The trim removed 8 bases at V and 5 bases at J, leaving 12 bases unmatched. This CDR3 is built from 15 residues. The CDR3 coding sequence is TGTGCCAGCCGCGGAAACAGGGGGCGAGTAACTGAAGCTTTCTTT. It yields the protein CASRGNRGRVTEAFF.

For this clone: At one end the junction does not follow the germline gene, possibly because of a read error. The rearrangement links TRBV6-5 to TRBJ2-5; 7 bases line up with TRBD2. The CDR3 has 16 amino acids. Germline CDR1 is MNHEY and CDR2 is SVGAGI. The DNA for the CDR3 is TGTGCCAGCAGTTACTCGTTGGGGCCCGGCGGGGCGGGGGATAACTTC. Protein product: CASSYSLGPGGAGDNF.

The rearrangement uses TRBV28 and TRBJ2-5; 10 nucleotides line up with TRBD2. CDR3 length: 14 residues. V gave up 6 bases and J gave up 5 bases; unmatched junction bases: 6. Germline CDR1 MDHEN, CDR2 SYDVKM. CDR3 protein: CASSPSGRGETQYF. The CDR3 DNA reads TGTGCCAGCAGCCCCAGCGGGAGGGGGGAGACCCAGTACTTC.

V usage is TRBV2 and J usage is TRBJ1-4; 11 bases are a match to TRBD1. The CDR3 runs to 11 residues. Germline CDR1 and CDR2: SNHLY and FYNNEI. This CDR3 reads CGGQGGEKLFF. Here the CDR3 DNA reads TGTGGGGGACAGGGGGGTGAAAAACTGTTTTTT.

The chain links TRBV6-2 or TRBV6-3 to TRBJ1-5; TRBD1 might be the D (6 bases). CDR3 length: 17 amino acids. Germline CDR1 reads MNHEY; CDR2 reads SVGEGT. Trimming pared 4 bases from V and 0 bases from J, leaving 16 bases between. DNA for the CDR3: TGTGCCAGCAGTTCGTCCACAGGGTTCCTTAGCAATCAGCCCCAGCATTTT. Its translation: CASSSSTGFLSNQPQHF.

The rearrangement joins TRBV7-6 to TRBJ2-1; 8 bases line up with TRBD2. Losses at the gene ends were 4 bases for V and 6 bases for J; bases not matched to a gene: 11. This CDR3 spans 16 amino acids. Per germline, CDR1 SGHVS and CDR2 FNYEAQ. DNA for the CDR3: TGTGCCAGCAGCTCTCCCGGGACTAGGCGGTTCAATGAGCAGTTCTTC. This codes for CASSSPGTRRFNEQFF.

The gene calls are TRBV11-2 and TRBJ2-7, with 10 bases aligning to TRBD1. Germline CDR1 is SGHAT and CDR2 is FQNNGV. The CDR3 is made up of 14 amino acids. V trimming: 1 base; J trimming: 5 bases; junction bases outside the gene matches: 2. The CDR3 sequence: CASSLAGTGDEQYV. The DNA of the CDR3 is TGTGCCAGCAGCTTAGCCGGGACAGGGGACGAGCAGTACGTC.

CDR3 sequence: CASSLEGGRLTDTQYF. CDR3 DNA: TGTGCCAGCAGTTTAGAGGGCGGGAGGCTCACAGATACGCAGTATTTT. The V gene is TRBV28, the J gene TRBJ2-3, with TRBD2 matching 8 bases. This CDR3 has 16 amino acids. The V gene end was trimmed by 2 bases and the J gene end by 2 bases; junction bases not matched to a gene: 6. Per germline, CDR1 MDHEN and CDR2 SYDVKM.

The chain has TRBV28 and TRBJ1-6; D possibly corresponds to TRBD1 (5 bases). CDR3 length equals 16 residues. With 6 bases removed from V and 2 bases from J, the gap between germline ends came to 14 bases. Germline V gene data show CDR1 as MDHEN and CDR2 as SYDVKM. The CDR3 nucleotides are TGTGCCAGCAGGGTGATCAGGGAAACCTATAATTCACCCCTCCACTTT. Translated, it gives CASRVIRETYNSPLHF.

The chain combines TRBV28 with TRBJ1-1, with a possible D match to TRBD1 (5 bases). V dropped 5 bases and J dropped 0 bases, with 13 bases sitting between them. The CDR3 consists of 15 residues. Germline V gene data show CDR1 as MDHEN and CDR2 as SYDVKM. This CDR3 reads CASSLEQEMNTEAFF. CDR3 DNA: TGTGCCAGCAGTCTGGAACAGGAAATGAACACTGAAGCTTTCTTT.

V usage is TRBV7-2 and J usage is TRBJ1-2; 10 nucleotides line up with TRBD1. CDR1 SGHTA and CDR2 FQGNSA come from the germline V gene. The trim removed 1 base at V and 6 bases at J, leaving 8 bases unmatched. The CDR3 contains 16 residues. CDR3 nucleotides: TGTGCCAGCAGCTTAGAGTTCCGGGACAGGGGTAATGGCTACACCTTC. It translates to CASSLEFRDRGNGYTF.

The chain joins TRBV28 to TRBJ1-1, with D possibly being TRBD1 (6 bases). The CDR3 has 15 amino acids. The germline V gene encodes CDR1 MDHEN and CDR2 SYDVKM. Trimming left V 10 bases short and J 3 bases short, with 21 bases between. CDR3 in amino acids: CAIEDPGGGDTEAFF. The DNA of the CDR3 is TGTGCCATAGAGGACCCGGGGGGCGGTGACACTGAAGCTTTCTTT.

The chain has TRBV19 and TRBJ1-6; TRBD1 matches at 7 bases. Germline loops: CDR1 LNHDA, CDR2 SQIVND (reference sequence). This CDR3 has 13 residues. The trim removed 10 bases at V and 6 bases at J, leaving 6 bases unmatched. The CDR3 nucleotides read TGTGCCACCAACAGGGGCAGTAATTCACCCCTCCACTTT. Its protein is CATNRGSNSPLHF.

V and J are TRBV6-6 and TRBJ1-5; 8 nucleotides match TRBD1. The CDR3 loop spans 15 amino acids. Trimming removed 4 bases from V and 2 bases from J; junction bases left unmatched: 4. From germline, CDR1 is MNHNY and CDR2 SVGAGI (reference sequence). CDR3: CASSWDRRGNQPQHF. Written as DNA, the CDR3 is TGTGCCAGCAGTTGGGACAGGAGGGGCAATCAGCCCCAGCATTTT.

CDR3 in DNA: TGCAGCGTTACCCAGTTTTGGGGGGAAGCAGCTTTCTTT. Protein product: CSVTQFWGEAAFF. The V call is TRBV29-1, the J call TRBJ1-1; a weak D match, TRBD1 (5 bases). CDR1 is SQVTM, CDR2 ANQGSEA, per germline. The CDR3 has 13 amino acids. Trimming removed 5 bases from V and 10 bases from J, with 20 bases in between.

The chain employs TRBV5-6 and TRBJ2-2; 8 nucleotides agree with TRBD2. This CDR3 is built from 16 residues. Per germline, CDR1 SGHDT and CDR2 YYEEEE. Germline trimming cut 4 bases from V and 5 bases from J; bases unmatched to any gene: 10. CDR3 amino acids: CASSPPGLGTTGELFF. DNA of the CDR3: TGTGCCAGCAGCCCACCGGGACTAGGGACAACCGGGGAGCTGTTTTTT. Filled out from reference TRBV5-6 and TRBJ2-2, the complete variable domain reads DAGVTQSPTHLIKTRGQQVTLRCSPKSGHDTVSWYQQALGQGPQFIFQYYEEEERQRGNFPDRFSGHQFPNYSSELNVNALLLGDSALYLCASSPPGLGTTGELFFGEGSRLTVL.

V usage is TRBV5-1 and J usage is TRBJ2-7, with D maybe TRBD2 (6 bases). Germline loops: CDR1 SGHRS, CDR2 YFSETQ. Trimming stripped 6 bases from V and 6 bases from J, with 19 bases between. CDR3 length: 14 amino acids. The CDR3 protein is CASTPGGRSLEQYF. As DNA, the CDR3 is TGCGCCAGCACCCCAGGTGGGAGGAGTCTCGAGCAGTACTTC.